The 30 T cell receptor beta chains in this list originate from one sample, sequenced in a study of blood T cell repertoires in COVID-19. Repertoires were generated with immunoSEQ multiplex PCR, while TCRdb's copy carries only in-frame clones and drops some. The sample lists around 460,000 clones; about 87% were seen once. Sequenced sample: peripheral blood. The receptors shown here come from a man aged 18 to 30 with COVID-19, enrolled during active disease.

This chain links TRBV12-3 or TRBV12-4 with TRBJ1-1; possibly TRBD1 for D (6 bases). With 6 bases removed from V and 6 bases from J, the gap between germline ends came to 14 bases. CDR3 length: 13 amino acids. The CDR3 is CASSPDRRAEAFF. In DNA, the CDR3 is TGTGCCAGCAGCCCAGACAGGCGCGCTGAAGCTTTCTTT.

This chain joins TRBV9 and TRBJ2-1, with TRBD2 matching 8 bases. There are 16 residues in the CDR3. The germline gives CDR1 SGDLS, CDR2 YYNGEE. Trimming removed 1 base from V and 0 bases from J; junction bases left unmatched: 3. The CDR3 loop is CASSVRLASSYNEQFF. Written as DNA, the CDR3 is TGTGCCAGCAGCGTAAGACTAGCGAGCTCCTACAATGAGCAGTTCTTC.

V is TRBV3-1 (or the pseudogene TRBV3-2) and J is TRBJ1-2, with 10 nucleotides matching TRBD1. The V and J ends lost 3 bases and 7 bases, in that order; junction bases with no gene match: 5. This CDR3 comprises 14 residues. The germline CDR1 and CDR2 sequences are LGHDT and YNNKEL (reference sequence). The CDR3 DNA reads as TGTGCCAGCAGCCATCCGGGACAGGGGTCTGGCTACACCTTC. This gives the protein CASSHPGQGSGYTF.

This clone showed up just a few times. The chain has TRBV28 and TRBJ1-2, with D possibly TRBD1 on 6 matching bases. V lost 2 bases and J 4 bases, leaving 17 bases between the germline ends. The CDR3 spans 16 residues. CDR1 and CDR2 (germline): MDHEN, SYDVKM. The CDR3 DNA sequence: TGTGCCAGCAGTTTAGAGTCGTGGGGGCGGATCTATGGCTACACCTTC. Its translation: CASSLESWGRIYGYTF.

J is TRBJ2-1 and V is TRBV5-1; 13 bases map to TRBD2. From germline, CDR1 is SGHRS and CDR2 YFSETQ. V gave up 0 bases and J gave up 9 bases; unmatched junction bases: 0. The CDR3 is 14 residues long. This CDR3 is CASSLGLAGGEQFF. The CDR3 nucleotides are TGCGCCAGCAGCTTGGGACTAGCGGGAGGTGAGCAGTTCTTC.

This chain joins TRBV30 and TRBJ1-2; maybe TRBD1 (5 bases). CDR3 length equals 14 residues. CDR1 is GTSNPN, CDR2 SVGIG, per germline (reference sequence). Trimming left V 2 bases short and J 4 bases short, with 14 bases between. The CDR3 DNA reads TGTGCCTGGAGTCCCAGGGCGTTAGCCTATGGCTACACCTTC. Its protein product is CAWSPRALAYGYTF.

The CDR3 region is CASRSRGFRDTQYF. The DNA of the CDR3 is TGTGCCAGCAGGTCCCGAGGTTTCCGAGATACGCAGTATTTT. This rearrangement joins TRBV5-6 to TRBJ2-3; no definite D call. This CDR3 spans 14 amino acids. Between the trimmed V and J ends, which lost 5 bases and 5 bases, there was a span of 15 bases. Germline values: CDR1 SGHDT, CDR2 YYEEEE.

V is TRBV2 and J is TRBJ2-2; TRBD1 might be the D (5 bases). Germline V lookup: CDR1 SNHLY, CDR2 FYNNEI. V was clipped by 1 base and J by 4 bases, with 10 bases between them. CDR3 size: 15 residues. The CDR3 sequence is CASSEERGSTGELFF. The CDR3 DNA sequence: TGTGCCAGCAGTGAAGAAAGGGGCAGCACCGGGGAGCTGTTTTTT. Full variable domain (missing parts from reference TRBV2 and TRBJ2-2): EPEVTQTPSHQVTQMGQEVILRCVPISNHLYFYWYRQILGQKVEFLVSFYNNEISEKSEIFDDQFSVERPDGSNFTLKIRSTKLEDSAMYFCASSEERGSTGELFFGEGSRLTVL.

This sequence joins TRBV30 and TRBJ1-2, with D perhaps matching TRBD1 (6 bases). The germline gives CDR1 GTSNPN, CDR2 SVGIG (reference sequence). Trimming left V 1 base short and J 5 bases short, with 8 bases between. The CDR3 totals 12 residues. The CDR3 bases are TGTGCCTGGAGTGAACAGGGTTATGGCTACACCTTC. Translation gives CAWSEQGYGYTF.

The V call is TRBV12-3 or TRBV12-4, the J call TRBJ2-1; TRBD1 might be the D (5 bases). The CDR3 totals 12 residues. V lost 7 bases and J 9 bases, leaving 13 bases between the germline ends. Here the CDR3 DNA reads TGTGCCAGCAAAACAGGTTTAAGTGAGCAGTTCTTC. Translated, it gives CASKTGLSEQFF.

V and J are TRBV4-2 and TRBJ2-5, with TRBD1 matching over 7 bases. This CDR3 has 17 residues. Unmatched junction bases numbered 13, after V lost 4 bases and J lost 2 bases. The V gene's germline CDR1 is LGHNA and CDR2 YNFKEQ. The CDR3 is CASSPSDWDSEQETQYF. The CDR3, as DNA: TGTGCCAGCAGCCCAAGCGATTGGGACAGTGAACAAGAGACCCAGTACTTC.

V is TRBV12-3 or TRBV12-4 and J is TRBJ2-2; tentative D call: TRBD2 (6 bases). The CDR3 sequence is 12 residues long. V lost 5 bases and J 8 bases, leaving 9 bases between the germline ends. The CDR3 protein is CASSPGVGELFF. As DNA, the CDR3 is TGTGCCAGCAGTCCGGGGGTGGGGGAGCTGTTTTTT.

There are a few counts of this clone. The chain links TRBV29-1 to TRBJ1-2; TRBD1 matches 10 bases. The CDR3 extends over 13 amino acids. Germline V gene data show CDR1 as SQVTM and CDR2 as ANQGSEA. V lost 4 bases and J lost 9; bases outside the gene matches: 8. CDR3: CSVASGTGVSYTF. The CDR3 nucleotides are TGCAGCGTTGCATCCGGGACAGGGGTAAGCTACACCTTC.

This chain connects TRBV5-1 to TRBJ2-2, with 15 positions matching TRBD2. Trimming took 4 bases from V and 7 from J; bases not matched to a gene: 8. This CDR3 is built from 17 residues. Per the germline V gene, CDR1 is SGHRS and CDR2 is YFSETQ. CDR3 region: CASSPAGLAGGVGELFF. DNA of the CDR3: TGCGCCAGCAGCCCCGCGGGACTAGCGGGGGGAGTCGGGGAGCTGTTTTTT.

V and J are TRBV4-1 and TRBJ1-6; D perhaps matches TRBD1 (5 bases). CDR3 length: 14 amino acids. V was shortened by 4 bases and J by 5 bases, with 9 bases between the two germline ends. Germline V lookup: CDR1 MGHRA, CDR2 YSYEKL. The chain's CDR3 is CASSLRRDNSPLHF. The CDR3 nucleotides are TGCGCCAGCAGCCTTCGCAGGGATAATTCACCCCTCCACTTT.

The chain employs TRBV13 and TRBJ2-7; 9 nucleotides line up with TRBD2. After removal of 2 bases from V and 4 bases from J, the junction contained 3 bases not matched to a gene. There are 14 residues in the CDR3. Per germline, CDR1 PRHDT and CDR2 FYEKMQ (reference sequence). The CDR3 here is CASSLYSGGYEQYF. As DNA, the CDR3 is TGTGCCAGCAGCTTATATAGCGGGGGATACGAGCAGTACTTC.

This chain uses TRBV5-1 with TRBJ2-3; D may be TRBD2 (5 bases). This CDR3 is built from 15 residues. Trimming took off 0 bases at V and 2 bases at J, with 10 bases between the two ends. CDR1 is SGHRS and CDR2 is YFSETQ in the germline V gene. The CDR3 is CASSLDGENTDTQYF. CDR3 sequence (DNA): TGCGCCAGCAGCTTGGACGGGGAAAACACAGATACGCAGTATTTT.

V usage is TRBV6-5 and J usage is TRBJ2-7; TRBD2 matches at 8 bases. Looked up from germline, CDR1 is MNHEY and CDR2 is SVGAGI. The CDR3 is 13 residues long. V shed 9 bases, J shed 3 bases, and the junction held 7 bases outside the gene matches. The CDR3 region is CARPPSGSYEQYF. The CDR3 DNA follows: TGTGCCAGACCCCCGAGCGGGAGCTACGAGCAGTACTTC.

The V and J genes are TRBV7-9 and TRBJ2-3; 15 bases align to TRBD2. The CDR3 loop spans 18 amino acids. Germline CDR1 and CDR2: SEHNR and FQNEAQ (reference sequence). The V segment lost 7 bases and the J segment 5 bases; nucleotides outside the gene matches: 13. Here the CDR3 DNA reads TGTGCCAGCATCCCCGGAGGGACTAGCGGGGGGCTCGAAGATACGCAGTATTTT. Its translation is CASIPGGTSGGLEDTQYF. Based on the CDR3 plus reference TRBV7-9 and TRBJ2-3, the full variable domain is DTGVSQNPRHKITKRGQNVTFRCDPISEHNRLYWYRQTLGQGPEFLTYFQNEAQLEKSRLLSDRFSAERPKGSFSTLEIQRTEQGDSAMYLCASIPGGTSGGLEDTQYFGPGTRLTVL.

The CDR3 bases are TGTGCCAGCAGCGCAGGGGGGACGTACAATGAGCAGTTCTTC. It translates to CASSAGGTYNEQFF. The chain employs TRBV9 and TRBJ2-1, with a tentative D call TRBD1 (7 bases). Germline V gene sequence: CDR1 SGDLS, CDR2 YYNGEE. The CDR3 covers 14 residues. V lost 3 bases, J lost 4 bases, and 11 bases lay in between.

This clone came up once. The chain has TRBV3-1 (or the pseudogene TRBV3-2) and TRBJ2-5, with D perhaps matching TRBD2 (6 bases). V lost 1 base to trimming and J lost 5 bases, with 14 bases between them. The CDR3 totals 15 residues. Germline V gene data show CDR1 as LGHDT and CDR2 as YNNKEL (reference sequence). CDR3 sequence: CASSQAPGLWETQYF. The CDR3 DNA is TGTGCCAGCAGCCAAGCGCCGGGACTCTGGGAGACCCAGTACTTC.

CDR3 nucleotides: TGCGCCAGCAGCTTGTTTGTTAGCGGTCTTAGAGAGCAGTTCTTC. It translates to CASSLFVSGLREQFF. The chain combines TRBV5-1 with TRBJ2-1, with D maybe TRBD2 (6 bases). Germline values: CDR1 SGHRS, CDR2 YFSETQ. The V gene lost 1 base and the J gene lost 10 bases, with 18 bases spanning the gap. There are 15 residues in the CDR3.

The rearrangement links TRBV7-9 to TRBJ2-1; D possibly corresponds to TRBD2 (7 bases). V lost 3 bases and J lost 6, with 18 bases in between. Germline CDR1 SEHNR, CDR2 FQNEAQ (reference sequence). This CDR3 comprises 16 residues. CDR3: CASSLRGTPTPNEQFF. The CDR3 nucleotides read TGTGCCAGCAGCTTGCGGGGGACACCAACTCCCAATGAGCAGTTCTTC.

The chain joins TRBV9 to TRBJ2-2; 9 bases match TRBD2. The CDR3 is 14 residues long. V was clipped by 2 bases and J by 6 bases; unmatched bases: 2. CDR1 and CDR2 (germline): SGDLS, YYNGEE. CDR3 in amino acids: CASSVRGGAGELFF. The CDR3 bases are TGTGCCAGCAGCGTGCGGGGGGGCGCCGGGGAGCTGTTTTTT.

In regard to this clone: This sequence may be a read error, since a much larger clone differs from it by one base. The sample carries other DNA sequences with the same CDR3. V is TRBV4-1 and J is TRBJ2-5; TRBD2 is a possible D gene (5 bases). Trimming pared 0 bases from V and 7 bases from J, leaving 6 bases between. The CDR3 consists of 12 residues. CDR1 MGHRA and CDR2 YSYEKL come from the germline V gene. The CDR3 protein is CASSQDRGTQYF. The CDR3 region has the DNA TGCGCCAGCAGCCAAGATCGGGGGACCCAGTACTTC.

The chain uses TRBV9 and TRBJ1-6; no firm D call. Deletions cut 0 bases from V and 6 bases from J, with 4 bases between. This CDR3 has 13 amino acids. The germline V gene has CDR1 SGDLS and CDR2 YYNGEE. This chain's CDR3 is CASSVERNSPLHF. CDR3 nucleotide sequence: TGTGCCAGCAGCGTAGAGCGTAATTCACCCCTCCACTTT. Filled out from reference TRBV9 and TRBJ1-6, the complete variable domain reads DSGVTQTPKHLITATGQRVTLRCSPRSGDLSVYWYQQSLDQGLQFLIQYYNGEERAKGNILERFSAQQFPDLHSELNLSSLELGDSALYFCASSVERNSPLHFGNGTRLTVT.

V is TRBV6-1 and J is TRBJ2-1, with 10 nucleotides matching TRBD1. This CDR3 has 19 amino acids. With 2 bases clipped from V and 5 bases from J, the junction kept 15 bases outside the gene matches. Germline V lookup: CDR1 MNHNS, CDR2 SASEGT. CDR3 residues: CASSELGQGNIMVHNEQFF. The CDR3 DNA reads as TGTGCCAGCAGTGAATTGGGACAGGGGAATATTATGGTTCACAATGAGCAGTTCTTC.

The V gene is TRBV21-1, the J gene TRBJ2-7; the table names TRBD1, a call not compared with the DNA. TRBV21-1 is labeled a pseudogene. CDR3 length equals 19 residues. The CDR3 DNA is TGTGCCAGCACCGACCTTCTGGGGACAGTTCCCATTGCCACCTACGAGCAGTACTTC. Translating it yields CASTDLLGTVPIATYEQYF.

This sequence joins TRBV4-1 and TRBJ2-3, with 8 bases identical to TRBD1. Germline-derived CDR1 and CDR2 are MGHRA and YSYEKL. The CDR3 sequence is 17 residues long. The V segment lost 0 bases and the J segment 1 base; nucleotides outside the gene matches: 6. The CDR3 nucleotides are TGCGCCAGCAGCCAAGATTCTCAGGGGGCACGCACAGATACGCAGTATTTT. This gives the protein CASSQDSQGARTDTQYF.

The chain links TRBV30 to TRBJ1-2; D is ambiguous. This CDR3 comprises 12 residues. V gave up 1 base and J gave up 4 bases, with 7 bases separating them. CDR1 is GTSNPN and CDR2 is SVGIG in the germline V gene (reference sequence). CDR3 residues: CAWSEQSYGYTF. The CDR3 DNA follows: TGTGCCTGGAGTGAACAGAGCTATGGCTACACCTTC.